The 3 T cell receptor beta chains given below trace back to one sample, sequenced in a study of beta chain features in type 1 diabetes. cDNA synthesis used the whole RNA isolate, giving expressed TCRB sequences. Assay used: immunoSEQ multiplex PCR; TCRdb lists only in-frame clones, some missing. This repertoire shows roughly 140,000 clones, about 7.1% found once; its top ten account for around 1.3%. The sample consisted of central memory CD4+ T cells from blood. These receptors all come from a woman between 25 and 40 years old in good health.

The CDR3 DNA reads TGTGCCAGCAGCCCAAGTGTGGGCCAGGGAGGTACGCAGTATTTT. Amino acids: CASSPSVGQGGTQYF. J is TRBJ2-3 and V is TRBV7-3, with TRBD2 as a possible D gene (6 bases). Trimming stripped 5 bases from V and 8 bases from J, with 20 bases between. The CDR3 sequence is 15 residues long. The germline V gene has CDR1 SGHTA and CDR2 FQGTGA.

This clone appeared a few times. This chain joins TRBV11-2 and TRBJ2-1, with TRBD2 identical over 10 bases. Germline trimming cut 5 bases from V and 6 bases from J; bases unmatched to any gene: 10. The germline V gene encodes CDR1 SGHAT and CDR2 FQNNGV. There are 16 residues in the CDR3. The CDR3 sequence is CASSRVGLAGANEQFF. The CDR3 nucleotides read TGTGCCAGCAGCCGGGTGGGGCTAGCGGGAGCCAATGAGCAGTTCTTC.

This chain connects TRBV7-2 to TRBJ1-1, with 8 bases matching TRBD1. The CDR3 extends over 13 amino acids. The trim removed 3 bases at V and 4 bases at J, leaving 1 base unmatched. Germline V gene sequence: CDR1 SGHTA, CDR2 FQGNSA. This CDR3 reads CASSFTGGTEAFF. The CDR3 DNA reads TGTGCCAGCAGCTTCACAGGGGGCACTGAAGCTTTCTTT.